Following are 2 T cell receptor beta chains from one sample sequenced in a study of T cell repertoires in cytomegalovirus infection (dated by TCRdb to between 2018 and 2020). Sequencing instrument: Illumina HiSeq 1500. TCRdb reanalyzed the raw reads on its own, using fastp at Q25 for trimming and MiXCR for clone calling, and kept in-frame beta chains. Records with the same CDR3 protein are collapsed into one entry carrying the most frequent genes and DNA. In this sample the table shows about 740,000 distinct CDR3 sequences, under 40% of which occur a single time. Jointly, the top ten make up 2.8% of the sample. The source material was PBMCs. Receptors were obtained from a human donor in good health (CMV status not recorded). Some clones in this sample may be carry-over from other donors' samples.

This clonotype was recorded many times. This chain links TRBV10-3 with TRBJ1-3; D is uncertain. The V gene's germline CDR1 is ENHRY and CDR2 SYGVKD. The CDR3 consists of 16 residues. The V and J ends lost 3 bases and 0 bases respectively, with 12 bases between them. The CDR3 sequence: CAISDPHTYSGNTIYF. The CDR3 coding sequence is TGTGCCATCAGTGACCCGCACACTTACTCTGGAAACACCATATATTTT.

The V call is TRBV11-3, the J call TRBJ2-2; D perhaps matches TRBD1 (6 bases). This CDR3 has 15 amino acids. Trimming removed 1 base from V and 1 base from J, with 7 bases in between. Looked up from germline, CDR1 is SGHNT and CDR2 is YENEEA. The CDR3 region is CASSLATGNTGELFF. The CDR3 coding sequence is TGTGCCAGCAGCTTAGCGACAGGGAACACCGGGGAGCTGTTTTTT.